This TCR beta chain was documented in a study of blood T cell repertoires in COVID-19. The wider study: Acute and convalescent COVID-19 specimens originated in the United States, Italy and Spain.

This CDR3 is built from 16 residues. Trimming shortened V by 2 bases and J by 1 base, and 14 bases separated the two germline ends. Per germline, CDR1 MNHEY and CDR2 SVGAGI. In the original workflow: Using reference gene primer amplification, nucleated cell counts were estimated. The method was immunoSEQ multiplex PCR; TCRdb's version includes in-frame clones alone and lacks a portion of them. V and J calls and clone size are as listed in that table; D and trimming were resolved from the DNA. This table holds roughly 160,000 clones, roughly 91% found once. The specimen sequenced was peripheral blood. The chain employs TRBV6-5 and TRBJ1-1; D unclear. The origin of this receptor is a man between 18 and 35 years old with acute or convalescent COVID-19. The CDR3 is CASSYLSTTRNTEAFF. The CDR3 coding sequence is TGTGCCAGCAGTTACCTCAGTACCACACGGAACACTGAAGCTTTCTTT.